Reported below is one TCR beta chain. Its cognate antigen is unknown. This CDR3 spans 16 amino acids. The germline CDR1 and CDR2 sequences are SGHVS and FQNEAQ. V shed 2 bases and J 4 bases; nucleotides not matched to a gene: 4. The data stem from a study of cytomegalovirus exposure and HLA in healthy donors. Study-wide results and caveats: There were some V segments, including TRBV6-2 and TRBV6-3, excluded as indistinguishable.

It was with 60 Vbeta and 13 Jbeta primers that the PCR ran. Per the study methods: Counted up in a later analysis, unique TCR beta chains came to roughly 80 million, with about 10 million shared. Libraries were prepared by immunoSEQ multiplex PCR; TCRdb keeps only in-frame clonotypes and omits some of them. Clone size and V and J calls were adopted from that table, with D and trimming inferred from the DNA. The repertoire consists of some 100,000 clones, with about 79% occurring once and the leading ten covering less than 1.5%. This clonotype originated in a woman in her late teens or twenties in good health and CMV-seronegative. This chain connects TRBV7-8 to TRBJ2-2; 10 bases are shared with TRBD2. Sequencing input: PBMCs. The CDR3, as DNA: TGTGCCAGCAGCTTAATAGCGGGAGGTGCCACCGGGGAGCTGTTTTTT. Amino acid sequence: CASSLIAGGATGELFF.